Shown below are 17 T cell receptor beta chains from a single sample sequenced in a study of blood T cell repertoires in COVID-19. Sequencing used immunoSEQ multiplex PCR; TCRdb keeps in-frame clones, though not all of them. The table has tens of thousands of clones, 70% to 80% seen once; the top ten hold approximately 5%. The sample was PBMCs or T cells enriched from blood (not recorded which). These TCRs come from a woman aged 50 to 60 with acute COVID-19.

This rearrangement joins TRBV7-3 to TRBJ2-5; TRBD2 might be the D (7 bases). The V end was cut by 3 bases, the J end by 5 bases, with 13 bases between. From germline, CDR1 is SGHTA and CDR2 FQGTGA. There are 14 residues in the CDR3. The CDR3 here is CASSFTGGLETQYF. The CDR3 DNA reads TGTGCCAGCAGCTTTACGGGGGGCTTGGAGACCCAGTACTTC.

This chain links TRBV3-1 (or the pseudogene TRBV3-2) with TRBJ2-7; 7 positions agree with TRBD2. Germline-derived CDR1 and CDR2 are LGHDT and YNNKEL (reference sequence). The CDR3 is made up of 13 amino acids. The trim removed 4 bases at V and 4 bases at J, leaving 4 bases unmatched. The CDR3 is CASSLLGGYEQYF. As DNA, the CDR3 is TGTGCCAGCAGCCTACTGGGGGGGTACGAGCAGTACTTC.

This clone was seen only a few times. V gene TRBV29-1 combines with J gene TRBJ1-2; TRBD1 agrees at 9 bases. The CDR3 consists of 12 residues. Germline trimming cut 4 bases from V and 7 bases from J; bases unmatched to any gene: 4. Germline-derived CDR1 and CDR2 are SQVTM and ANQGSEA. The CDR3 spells CSVVQGAVGYTF. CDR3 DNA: TGCAGCGTTGTACAGGGGGCCGTTGGCTACACCTTC.

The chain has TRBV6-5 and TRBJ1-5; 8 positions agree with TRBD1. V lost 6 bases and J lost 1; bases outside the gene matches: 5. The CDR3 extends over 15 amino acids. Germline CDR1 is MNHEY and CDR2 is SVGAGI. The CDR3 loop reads CASSAQGDSNQPQHF. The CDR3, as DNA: TGTGCCAGCAGCGCACAGGGGGACAGCAATCAGCCCCAGCATTTT.

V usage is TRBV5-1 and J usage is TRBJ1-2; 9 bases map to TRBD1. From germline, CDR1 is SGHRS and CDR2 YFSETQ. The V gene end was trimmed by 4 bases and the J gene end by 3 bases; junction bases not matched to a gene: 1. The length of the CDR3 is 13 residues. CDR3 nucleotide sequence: TGCGCCAGCAGCCGACAGGGGGACTATGGCTACACCTTC. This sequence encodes CASSRQGDYGYTF.

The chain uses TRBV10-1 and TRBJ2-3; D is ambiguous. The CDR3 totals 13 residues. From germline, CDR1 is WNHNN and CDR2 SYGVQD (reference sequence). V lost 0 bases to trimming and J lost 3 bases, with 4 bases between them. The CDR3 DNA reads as TGCGCCAGCAGTGAGTCCATTACAGATACGCAGTATTTT. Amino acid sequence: CASSESITDTQYF.

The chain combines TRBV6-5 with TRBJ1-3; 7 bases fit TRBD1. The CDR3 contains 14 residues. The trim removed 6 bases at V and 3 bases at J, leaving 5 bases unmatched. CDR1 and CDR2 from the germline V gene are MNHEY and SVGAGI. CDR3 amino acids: CASRPDRVGNTIYF. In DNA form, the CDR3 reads TGTGCCAGCAGACCCGACAGGGTTGGAAACACCATATATTTT.

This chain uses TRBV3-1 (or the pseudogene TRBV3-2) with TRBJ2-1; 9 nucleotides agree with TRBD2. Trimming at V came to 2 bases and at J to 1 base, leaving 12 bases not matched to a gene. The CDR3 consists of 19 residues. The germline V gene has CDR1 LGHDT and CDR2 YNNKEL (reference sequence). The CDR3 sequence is CASSQPAGGPWGSYNEQFF. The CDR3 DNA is TGTGCCAGCAGCCAACCAGCGGGGGGCCCGTGGGGGTCCTACAATGAGCAGTTCTTC.

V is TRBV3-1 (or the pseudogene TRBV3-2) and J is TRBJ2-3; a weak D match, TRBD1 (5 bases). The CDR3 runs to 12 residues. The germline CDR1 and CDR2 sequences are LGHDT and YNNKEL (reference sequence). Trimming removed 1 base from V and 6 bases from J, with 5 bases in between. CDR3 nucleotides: TGTGCCAGCAGCCAAGGGGGCGATACGCAGTATTTT. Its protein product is CASSQGGDTQYF.

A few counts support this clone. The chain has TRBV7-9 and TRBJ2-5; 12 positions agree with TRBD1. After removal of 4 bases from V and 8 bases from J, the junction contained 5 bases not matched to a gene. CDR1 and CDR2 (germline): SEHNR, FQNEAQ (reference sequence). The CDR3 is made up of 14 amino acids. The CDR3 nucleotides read TGTGCCAGCAGCTCGGGACAGGGGGCTACAACCCAGTACTTC. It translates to CASSSGQGATTQYF.

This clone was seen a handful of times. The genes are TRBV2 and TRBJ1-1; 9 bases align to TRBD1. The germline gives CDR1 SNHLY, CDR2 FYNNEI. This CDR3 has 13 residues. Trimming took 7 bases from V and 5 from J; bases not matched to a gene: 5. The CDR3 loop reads CASTKQGATEAFF. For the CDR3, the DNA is TGTGCCAGCACCAAACAGGGGGCGACTGAAGCTTTCTTT.

CDR3 region: CAWPPGLLAVSGNTIYF. The DNA of the CDR3 is TGTGCCTGGCCCCCGGGACTGCTTGCCGTCTCTGGAAACACCATATATTTT. The rearrangement joins TRBV30 to TRBJ1-3; the D gene is possibly TRBD1 (5 bases). The V end was cut by 5 bases, the J end by 0 bases, with 20 bases between. Per the germline V gene, CDR1 is GTSNPN and CDR2 is SVGIG (reference sequence). CDR3 length equals 17 residues.

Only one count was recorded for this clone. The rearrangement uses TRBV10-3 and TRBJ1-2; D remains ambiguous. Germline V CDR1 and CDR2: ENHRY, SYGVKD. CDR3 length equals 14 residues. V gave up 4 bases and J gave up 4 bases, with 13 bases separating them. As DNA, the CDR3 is TGTGCCATCAGTGTGGGCTCCGAGAGCTATGGCTACACCTTC. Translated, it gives CAISVGSESYGYTF.

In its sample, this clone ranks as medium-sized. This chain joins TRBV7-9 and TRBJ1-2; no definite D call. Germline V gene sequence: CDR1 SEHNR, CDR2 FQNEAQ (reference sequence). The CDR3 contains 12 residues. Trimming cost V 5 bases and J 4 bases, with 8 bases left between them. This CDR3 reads CASSLGLYGYTF. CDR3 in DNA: TGTGCCAGCAGCCTAGGGCTCTATGGCTACACCTTC.

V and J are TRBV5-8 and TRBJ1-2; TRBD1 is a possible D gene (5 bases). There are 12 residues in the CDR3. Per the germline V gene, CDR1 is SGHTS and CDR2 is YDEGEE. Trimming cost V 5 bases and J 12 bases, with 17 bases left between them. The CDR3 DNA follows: TGTGCCAGCAGAGCTCCCTCTGGGGCCCACACCTTC. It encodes CASRAPSGAHTF.

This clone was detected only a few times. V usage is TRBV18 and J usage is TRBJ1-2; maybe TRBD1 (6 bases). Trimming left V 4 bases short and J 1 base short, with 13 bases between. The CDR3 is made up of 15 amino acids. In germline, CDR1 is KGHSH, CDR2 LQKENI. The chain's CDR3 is CASSLGQSYNYGYTF. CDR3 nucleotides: TGTGCCAGCTCACTTGGACAGAGCTATAACTATGGCTACACCTTC.

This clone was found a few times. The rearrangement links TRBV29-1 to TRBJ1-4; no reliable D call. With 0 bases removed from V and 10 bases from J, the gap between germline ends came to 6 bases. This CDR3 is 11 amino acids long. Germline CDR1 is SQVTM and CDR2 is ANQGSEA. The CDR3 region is CSVEEAGKLFF. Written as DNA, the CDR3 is TGCAGCGTTGAAGAGGCGGGAAAACTGTTTTTT.